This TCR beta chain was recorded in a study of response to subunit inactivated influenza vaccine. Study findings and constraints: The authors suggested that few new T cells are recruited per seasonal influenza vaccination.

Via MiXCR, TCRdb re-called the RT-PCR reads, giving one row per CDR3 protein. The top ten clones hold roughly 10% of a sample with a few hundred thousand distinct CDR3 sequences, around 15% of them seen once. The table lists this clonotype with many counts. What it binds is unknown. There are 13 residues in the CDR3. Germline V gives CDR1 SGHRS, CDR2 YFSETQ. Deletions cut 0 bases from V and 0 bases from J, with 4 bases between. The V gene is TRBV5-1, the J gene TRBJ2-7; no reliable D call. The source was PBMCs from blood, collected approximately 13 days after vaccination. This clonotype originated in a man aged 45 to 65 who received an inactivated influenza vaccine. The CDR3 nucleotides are TGCGCCAGCAGCTTGGGCAACTCCTACGAGCAGTACTTC. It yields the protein CASSLGNSYEQYF.